Below are 4 T cell receptor beta chains sequenced from a single sample in a study of blood T cells in healthy people across ages. Then a second PCR, running roughly 7 to 11 cycles, was carried out with a sample-barcoded 5' primer and a J-beta primer mix. TCRdb reprocessed the 5' RACE reads via MiXCR and lists one record per CDR3 protein. The table lists roughly 410,000 distinct CDR3 sequences, 45% to 60% of them singletons. Sequenced sample: blood. The receptors were sampled from a man aged 55 to 69 in good health.

V gene TRBV21-1 combines with J gene TRBJ2-7; the table's TRBD2 call for D was not verified on the DNA. TRBV21-1 corresponds to a pseudogene. The CDR3 contains 12 residues. The CDR3, as DNA: TGTGCCAGCACCCTGAGGAGGGCCGAGCAGTACTTC. Residues: CASTLRRAEQYF.

Concerning this clonotype: This clone may be a read error of a much larger clone one base away. The chain uses TRBV30 and TRBJ1-2; a possible D gene is TRBD1 (5 bases). This CDR3 is built from 13 residues. Germline assignment: CDR1 GTSNPN and CDR2 SVGIG (reference sequence). CDR3 region: CAWKGRVGYGYIF. CDR3 coding DNA: TGTGCCTGGAAGGGGAGGGTAGGCTATGGCTACATCTTC.

Remarks on this clonotype: This could be a read error, since a much larger clone is one nucleotide away. The J gene is TRBJ2-7, the V gene TRBV11-2, with 11 bases identical to TRBD2. J was trimmed by 7 bases and V by 4 bases; bases with no gene match: 15. Germline CDR1 is SGHAT and CDR2 is FQNNGV. The CDR3 extends over 17 amino acids. The CDR3 loop reads CASSSGGLAGGHNEQYF. In DNA, the CDR3 is TGTGCCAGCAGCTCTGGTGGGCTAGCGGGAGGCCACAATGAGCAGTACTTC.

This clonotype occurred a few times. The chain couples TRBV18 to TRBJ2-1; 9 bases line up with TRBD1. V lost 6 bases and J lost 7; bases outside the gene matches: 4. CDR1 is KGHSH and CDR2 is LQKENI in the germline V gene. CDR3 length: 13 amino acids. CDR3 protein: CASSLGQGNEQFF. As DNA, the CDR3 is TGTGCCAGCTCTCTTGGACAGGGGAATGAGCAGTTCTTC.